Each of the 6 T cell receptor beta chains below was sequenced from the same sample in a study of CD8 T cells in Susac syndrome. An amount of RNA that ranged from about 0.45 to 1 ug was reverse transcribed with random hexamers. TCRdb redid the calling of the immunoSEQ multiplex PCR reads with MiXCR, one entry per CDR3 protein. Among 150,000 to 200,000 distinct CDR3 sequences listed, around 93% were seen once. The material sequenced was CD4+ T cells from PBMCs. The receptors derive from a human donor in good health.

The CDR3 spells CASSQDVAGAYGNTIYF. For the CDR3, the DNA is TGTGCCAGCAGCCAAGATGTGGCAGGGGCTTACGGAAACACCATATATTTT. The rearrangement uses TRBV3-1 and TRBJ1-3, with TRBD1 as a possible D gene (6 bases). Germline CDR1 LGHDT, CDR2 YNNKEL (reference sequence). This CDR3 has 17 residues. The ends were cut back, 0 bases at V and 4 bases at J, with 16 bases in the middle.

V and J are TRBV19 and TRBJ2-7, with a possible D match to TRBD2 (6 bases). Trimming cost V 4 bases and J 0 bases, with 10 bases left between them. The CDR3 is made up of 14 amino acids. Germline lookup yields CDR1 LNHDA and CDR2 SQIVND (reference sequence). CDR3 sequence: CASSSGVPSYEQYF. The CDR3 DNA is TGTGCCAGTAGTAGCGGGGTCCCCTCCTACGAGCAGTACTTC.

The chain uses TRBV30 and TRBJ2-1, with D unresolved. V lost 3 bases to trimming and J lost 3 bases, with 27 bases between them. CDR1 and CDR2 (germline): GTSNPN, SVGIG (reference sequence). This CDR3 has 19 residues. DNA for the CDR3: TGTGCCTGGAGATCAGGAAGGTCAATTTATGATCCTGACTACAATGAGCAGTTCTTC. As protein: CAWRSGRSIYDPDYNEQFF.

The chain links TRBV7-3 to TRBJ2-2, with 7 bases aligning to TRBD1. In germline, CDR1 is SGHTA, CDR2 FQGTGA. The CDR3 is 15 amino acids. V shed 2 bases, J shed 3 bases, and the junction held 3 bases outside the gene matches. The CDR3 region is CASSLSTGHTGELFF. The CDR3 DNA reads as TGTGCCAGCAGCTTATCGACAGGGCACACCGGGGAGCTGTTTTTT.

This rearrangement joins TRBV28 to TRBJ1-5; D is ambiguous. Germline CDR1 is MDHEN and CDR2 is SYDVKM. Trimming removed 6 bases from V and 0 bases from J, with 12 bases in between. This CDR3 contains 15 residues. CDR3 bases: TGTGCCAGCAGAGAAGGCACAGATAGCAATCAGCCCCAGCATTTT. The encoded protein is CASREGTDSNQPQHF.

The chain links TRBV2 to TRBJ1-1; possibly TRBD1 for D (6 bases). This CDR3 contains 13 residues. The germline V and J ends were trimmed by 5 bases and 0 bases, with 7 bases remaining between them. The V gene's germline CDR1 is SNHLY and CDR2 FYNNEI. The CDR3 DNA follows: TGTGCCAGCAGTTACAGGGTGAACACTGAAGCTTTCTTT. This gives the protein CASSYRVNTEAFF.